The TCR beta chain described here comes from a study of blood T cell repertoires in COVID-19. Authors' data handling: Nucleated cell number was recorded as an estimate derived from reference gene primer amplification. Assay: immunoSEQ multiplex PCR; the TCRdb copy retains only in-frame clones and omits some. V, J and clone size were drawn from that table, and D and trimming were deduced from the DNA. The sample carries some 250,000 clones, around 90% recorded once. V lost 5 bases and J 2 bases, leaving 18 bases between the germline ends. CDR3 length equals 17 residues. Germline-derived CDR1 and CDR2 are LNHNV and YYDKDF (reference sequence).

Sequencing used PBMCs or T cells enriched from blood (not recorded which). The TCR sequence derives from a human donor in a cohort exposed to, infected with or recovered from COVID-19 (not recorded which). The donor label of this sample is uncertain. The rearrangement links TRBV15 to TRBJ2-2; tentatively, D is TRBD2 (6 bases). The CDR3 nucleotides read TGTGCCACCAGCCGCCCAGGAGGGAACCAAAACACCGGGGAGCTGTTTTTT. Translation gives CATSRPGGNQNTGELFF.